These 15 T cell receptor beta chains originate from one sample sequenced in a study of shared clonotypes between healthy human individuals (dated by TCRdb to about 2020). Libraries were constructed by the immunoSEQ multiplex PCR assay. Sourced from immuneACCESS, this table was stored by TCRdb with only in-frame sequences that have V and J called. A share of the clones is absent; for the studies checked, an unresolved V gene accounts for under half, and the remainder has no known explanation. This sample comprises about 120,000 clones, 68% of them detected only once. The biggest ten clones account for roughly 24% of the sample. Material for sequencing was memory CD8+ T cells sorted from blood. According to the study, the label for this sample's cell subset or site signals: CD45RO+ cells pooled with CCR7-negative TemRA cells. These receptors originate from a woman in her twenties or thirties in good health.

The V and J genes are TRBV5-1 and TRBJ2-5, with D perhaps given as TRBD1 or TRBD2 (6 bases each). The germline V gene has CDR1 SGHRS and CDR2 YFSETQ. This CDR3 contains 16 residues. Trimming took 3 bases from V and 5 from J, leaving 20 bases between them. DNA of the CDR3: TGCGCCAGCAGCTCACTTTCAGGGGCGGGACTGGAGACCCAGTACTTC. This sequence encodes CASSSLSGAGLETQYF.

The chain employs TRBV6-6 and TRBJ2-2; 8 nucleotides align to TRBD1. V dropped 5 bases and J dropped 5; count of bases not matched to a gene: 7. The length of the CDR3 is 15 residues. Looked up from germline, CDR1 is MNHNY and CDR2 is SVGAGI (reference sequence). This CDR3 is CASSLGQGWTGELFF. CDR3 coding DNA: TGTGCCAGCAGTCTCGGACAGGGATGGACCGGGGAGCTGTTTTTT.

This chain connects TRBV9 to TRBJ2-5, with D perhaps TRBD1 (6 bases). In germline, CDR1 is SGDLS, CDR2 YYNGEE. V lost 4 bases, J lost 5 bases, and 18 bases lay in between. The CDR3 length is 15 residues. The chain's CDR3 is CASSPEGSGAETQYF. The DNA of the CDR3 is TGTGCCAGCAGCCCAGAGGGTTCAGGGGCTGAGACCCAGTACTTC.

A remark on this clone: A read error is likely, as this CDR3 ends without the conserved phenylalanine or tryptophan. The limits of the CDR3 on the DNA are not certain, so only TCRdb's listed CDR3 is given. The chain joins TRBV2 to TRBJ1-1. Germline CDR1 SNHLY, CDR2 FYNNEI. Termini included, the CDR3 measures 11 amino acids. CDR3 residues: CASSEGYTSTN.

The chain employs TRBV15 and TRBJ2-3, with D unresolved. CDR1 and CDR2 (germline): LNHNV, YYDKDF (reference sequence). V was pared by 1 base and J by 2 bases, with 13 bases between. The length of the CDR3 is 16 residues. The CDR3 region is CATSRASGVITDTQYF. The CDR3 DNA is TGTGCCACCAGCAGAGCGTCTGGGGTCATCACAGATACGCAGTATTTT.

This clone has at least ten counts. V usage is TRBV7-9 and J usage is TRBJ2-1, with D unclear. In germline, CDR1 is SEHNR, CDR2 FQNEAQ (reference sequence). Trimming left V 3 bases short and J 9 bases short, with 9 bases between. This CDR3 is built from 12 residues. For the CDR3, the DNA is TGTGCCAGCAGCTTGTCGATAAGTGAGCAGTTCTTC. Its protein product is CASSLSISEQFF.

In this sample, this clone turned up a few times. The V call is TRBV29-1, the J call TRBJ2-1; TRBD1 matches 12 bases. The CDR3 has 19 residues. Unmatched junction bases numbered 9, after V lost 0 bases and J lost 0 bases. Germline V CDR1 and CDR2: SQVTM, ANQGSEA. CDR3 DNA: TGCAGCGTTGAAGATAGGGGACAGGGGGCTAGAAGCTCCTACAATGAGCAGTTCTTC. This translates into CSVEDRGQGARSSYNEQFF.

This clone was detected only a few times. The rearrangement joins TRBV7-6 to TRBJ1-1; D is undetermined. The CDR3 loop spans 13 amino acids. V was clipped by 1 base and J by 2 bases, with 5 bases between them. Germline V lookup: CDR1 SGHVS, CDR2 FNYEAQ. CDR3 sequence (DNA): TGTGCCAGCAGCTTAGAGTACAACACTGAAGCTTTCTTT. Translated, it gives CASSLEYNTEAFF.

V and J are TRBV10-3 and TRBJ2-2; no clear D gene. In germline, CDR1 is ENHRY, CDR2 SYGVKD. V lost 4 bases and J 5 bases, leaving 11 bases between the germline ends. This CDR3 region has 14 residues. CDR3 in amino acids: CAISGQRGTGELFF. Written as DNA, the CDR3 is TGTGCCATCAGTGGACAACGAGGAACCGGGGAGCTGTTTTTT.

The table lists this clone with many counts. This sequence joins TRBV11-2 and TRBJ2-1; 7 bases map to TRBD2. Trimming removed 5 bases from V and 10 bases from J; junction bases left unmatched: 8. The CDR3 sequence is 13 residues long. Germline lookup yields CDR1 SGHAT and CDR2 FQNNGV. CDR3 coding DNA: TGTGCCAGCAGCCCGTCACTAGCGCTGGAGCAGTTCTTC. Encoded protein: CASSPSLALEQFF.

V gene TRBV11-2 combines with J gene TRBJ2-7; D is tentatively TRBD1 or TRBD2 (5 bases each). Germline V gene data show CDR1 as SGHAT and CDR2 as FQNNGV. The CDR3 is made up of 16 amino acids. V dropped 1 base and J dropped 2 bases, with 15 bases sitting between them. The CDR3 sequence: CASSLGPRDGTYEQYF. DNA of the CDR3: TGTGCCAGCAGCTTAGGCCCCCGGGACGGGACCTACGAGCAGTACTTC. The full variable domain, its missing parts supplied by reference TRBV11-2 and TRBJ2-7, is EAGVAQSPRYKIIEKRQSVAFWCNPISGHATLYWYQQILGQGPKLLIQFQNNGVVDDSQLPKDRFSAERLKGVDSTLKIQPAKLEDSAVYLCASSLGPRDGTYEQYFGPGTRLTVT.

This chain links TRBV5-1 with TRBJ2-6; D is uncertain. CDR1 is SGHRS, CDR2 YFSETQ, per germline. V was cut by 3 bases and J by 0 bases, with 7 bases left in between. This CDR3 comprises 15 residues. CDR3 amino acids: CASSWAASGANVLTF. The DNA of the CDR3 is TGCGCCAGCAGCTGGGCGGCCTCTGGGGCCAACGTCCTGACTTTC.

This rearrangement joins TRBV4-2 to TRBJ2-1; D gene ambiguous. The CDR3 has 16 residues. Trimming cost V 0 bases and J 1 base, with 10 bases left between them. From germline, CDR1 is LGHNA and CDR2 YNFKEQ. In DNA, the CDR3 is TGTGCCAGCAGCCAAGATCTGGAGAGGTCCTACAATGAGCAGTTCTTC. Protein product: CASSQDLERSYNEQFF.

The chain uses TRBV19 and TRBJ2-4; D not certain. V was cut by 2 bases and J by 0 bases, with 8 bases left in between. The CDR3 totals 15 residues. CDR1 is LNHDA, CDR2 SQIVND, per germline (reference sequence). The CDR3 protein is CASSIRLLAKNIQYF. DNA of the CDR3: TGTGCCAGTAGTATAAGGTTACTAGCCAAAAACATTCAGTACTTC.

The chain links TRBV19 to TRBJ2-6, with D possibly matching TRBD1 (7 bases). Germline V lookup: CDR1 LNHDA, CDR2 SQIVND (reference sequence). V was cut by 2 bases and J by 0 bases, with 8 bases left in between. The CDR3 length is 16 residues. For the CDR3, the DNA is TGTGCCAGTAGTATACAGGGGGGCTCTGGGGCCAACGTCCTGACTTTC. Its translation: CASSIQGGSGANVLTF.